Presented here are 16 T cell receptor beta chains from one specimen sequenced in a study of cytomegalovirus exposure and HLA in healthy donors. PCR used 60 Vbeta primers and 13 Jbeta primers. Assay: immunoSEQ multiplex PCR; the TCRdb copy retains only in-frame clones and omits some. The sample includes about 120,000 clones, around 76% of them seen just once. Material: PBMCs. The receptors originated from a woman in her forties in good health and CMV-seropositive.

The genes are TRBV27 and TRBJ1-5; D not certain. Between the trimmed V and J ends, which lost 6 bases and 7 bases, there was a span of 13 bases. The CDR3 extends over 13 amino acids. From germline, CDR1 is MNHEY and CDR2 SMNVEV (reference sequence). As DNA, the CDR3 is TGTGCCAGCAGCGGAGTGGGTTGGCAGCCCCAGCATTTT. Translating it yields CASSGVGWQPQHF.

The chain joins TRBV5-1 to TRBJ1-1; tentative D call: TRBD1 (5 bases). Germline CDR1 SGHRS, CDR2 YFSETQ. The CDR3 runs to 15 residues. The V end was cut by 0 bases, the J end by 6 bases, with 15 bases between. The CDR3 DNA reads TGCGCCAGCAGCTTGGAGTGGCAGGGCCTCTCTGAAGCTTTCTTT. Amino acid sequence: CASSLEWQGLSEAFF.

The genes are TRBV30 and TRBJ1-2; D uncertain. The CDR3 contains 15 residues. Germline assignment: CDR1 GTSNPN and CDR2 SVGIG (reference sequence). The ends were cut back, 3 bases at V and 1 base at J, with 15 bases in the middle. CDR3 nucleotide sequence: TGTGCCTGGAGGCCCCCCGGACGGGGTAACTATGGCTACACCTTC. Protein sequence: CAWRPPGRGNYGYTF.

The rearrangement joins TRBV30 to TRBJ1-5, with D possibly matching TRBD1 (5 bases). The CDR3 length is 14 residues. V was trimmed by 0 bases and J by 6 bases, leaving 12 bases between them. Germline loops: CDR1 GTSNPN, CDR2 SVGIG (reference sequence). The CDR3 region has the DNA TGTGCCTGGAGTGTACAAACAGGCCCTCAGCCCCAGCATTTT. Residues: CAWSVQTGPQPQHF.

This clone occurred a few times. This chain joins TRBV5-1 and TRBJ2-1, with 9 bases aligning to TRBD2. Germline lookup yields CDR1 SGHRS and CDR2 YFSETQ. This CDR3 spans 16 amino acids. V gave up 4 bases and J gave up 2 bases; unmatched junction bases: 7. The CDR3 spells CASSLYLAGAYNEQFF. As DNA, the CDR3 is TGCGCCAGCAGCCTGTACTTAGCGGGGGCCTACAATGAGCAGTTCTTC.

The V and J genes are TRBV4-2 and TRBJ2-7; TRBD1 matches 10 bases. Germline CDR1 is LGHNA and CDR2 is YNFKEQ. Trimming at V came to 4 bases and at J to 3 bases, leaving 9 bases not matched to a gene. The CDR3 consists of 16 residues. The CDR3 sequence: CASSPRSDRGYYEQYF. CDR3 DNA sequence: TGTGCCAGCAGCCCAAGGTCGGACAGGGGGTACTACGAGCAGTACTTC.

The rearrangement links TRBV6-5 to TRBJ2-7; D possibly corresponds to TRBD1 (6 bases). The V and J ends lost 7 bases and 1 base respectively, with 17 bases between them. This CDR3 comprises 15 residues. Germline CDR1 MNHEY, CDR2 SVGAGI. The CDR3 DNA sequence: TGTGCCAGCACCCTGGGGGCAGCCCAATCCTACGAGCAGTACTTC. Its protein is CASTLGAAQSYEQYF.

V usage is TRBV28 and J usage is TRBJ1-2; 8 nucleotides line up with TRBD1. The CDR3 spans 14 residues. V lost 7 bases to trimming and J lost 7 bases; unmatched junction nucleotides: 11. Germline loops: CDR1 MDHEN, CDR2 SYDVKM. The CDR3: CASTKTAGGSGYTF. In DNA, the CDR3 is TGTGCCAGCACCAAAACCGCAGGGGGCTCTGGCTACACCTTC.

The J gene is TRBJ2-5, the V gene TRBV14; 9 positions agree with TRBD2. V was clipped by 4 bases and J by 11 bases; unmatched bases: 8. This CDR3 is built from 13 residues. Germline V gene data show CDR1 as SGHDN and CDR2 as FVKESK. The CDR3 nucleotides read TGTGCCAGCAGCCCGAGGGTAGCGGGGGATCAGTACTTC. Translation gives CASSPRVAGDQYF.

The chain employs TRBV18 and TRBJ2-7; the match to TRBD1 covers 7 bases. Germline values: CDR1 KGHSH, CDR2 LQKENI. The length of the CDR3 is 14 residues. J lost 3 bases, V lost 3 bases, and 5 bases had no gene match. CDR3 DNA: TGTGCCAGCTCACCTCTGACAGGGATCTACGAGCAGTACTTC. Translated, it gives CASSPLTGIYEQYF.

The chain carries TRBV7-2 and TRBJ2-2; no firm D call. V was shortened by 2 bases and J by 1 base, with 11 bases between the two germline ends. Looked up from germline, CDR1 is SGHTA and CDR2 is FQGNSA. This CDR3 is 16 amino acids long. Written as DNA, the CDR3 is TGTGCCAGCAGCTTATCCTGCGACTTGAACACCGGGGAGCTGTTTTTT. This codes for CASSLSCDLNTGELFF.

The chain couples TRBV19 to TRBJ2-3; 8 bases match TRBD1. Germline trimming cut 4 bases from V and 2 bases from J; bases unmatched to any gene: 5. Germline V gives CDR1 LNHDA, CDR2 SQIVND (reference sequence). The length of the CDR3 is 15 residues. As DNA, the CDR3 is TGTGCCAGTAGTAAGACAGGGGTTGACACAGATACGCAGTATTTT. It yields the protein CASSKTGVDTDTQYF. Full variable domain (remainder filled in from reference TRBV19 and TRBJ2-3): DGGITQSPKYLFRKEGQNVTLSCEQNLNHDAMYWYRQDPGQGLRLIYYSQIVNDFQKGDIAEGYSVSREKKESFPLTVTSAQKNPTAFYLCASSKTGVDTDTQYFGPGTRLTVL.

The chain recombines TRBV27 with TRBJ2-7; 8 bases are shared with TRBD1. Per germline, CDR1 MNHEY and CDR2 SMNVEV (reference sequence). This CDR3 is 13 amino acids long. The V segment lost 6 bases and the J segment 9 bases; nucleotides outside the gene matches: 10. CDR3 amino acids: CASSPSGQGRQYF. CDR3 sequence (DNA): TGTGCCAGCAGCCCTTCCGGACAGGGAAGGCAGTACTTC.

The genes are TRBV5-1 and TRBJ2-7; 7 bases align to TRBD1. CDR1 is SGHRS, CDR2 YFSETQ, per germline. V dropped 1 base and J dropped 2; count of bases not matched to a gene: 6. The CDR3 has 15 residues. CDR3 DNA: TGCGCCAGCAGCTTGTGGTCAGGGGGTGCCTACGAGCAGTACTTC. Translating it yields CASSLWSGGAYEQYF.

This clone showed up just a few times. The V gene is TRBV2, the J gene TRBJ1-6; D is possibly TRBD1 (6 bases). The germline gives CDR1 SNHLY, CDR2 FYNNEI. V lost 4 bases and J 5 bases, leaving 15 bases between the germline ends. The CDR3 sequence is 16 residues long. DNA for the CDR3: TGTGCCAGCAGTGGGGGGTCGGCAGGGGATAATTCACCCCTCCACTTT. Protein sequence: CASSGGSAGDNSPLHF.

V usage is TRBV19 and J usage is TRBJ1-1, with 8 bases aligning to TRBD1. Per the germline V gene, CDR1 is LNHDA and CDR2 is SQIVND (reference sequence). The V and J ends lost 6 bases and 5 bases, in that order; junction bases with no gene match: 2. This CDR3 region has 12 residues. CDR3 DNA sequence: TGTGCCAGTAGGGACAGGGCTACTGAAGCTTTCTTT. Translating it yields CASRDRATEAFF.